The sequence of this TCR beta chain was determined in a study of blood T cell repertoires in COVID-19. J was trimmed by 0 bases and V by 5 bases; bases with no gene match: 6. The CDR3 consists of 16 residues. The germline gives CDR1 SNHLY, CDR2 FYNNEI. Produced via immunoSEQ multiplex PCR; TCRdb's table is partial and in-frame only. This repertoire shows about 260,000 clones, roughly 88% found once; its top ten account for around 0.67%. The clonotype comes from a human donor in a cohort sampled during active COVID-19. The chain links TRBV2 to TRBJ1-4; TRBD1 aligns across 7 bases. The sequenced sample consisted of peripheral blood. This chain's CDR3 is CASSKDRPTTNEKLFF. CDR3 in DNA: TGTGCCAGCAGTAAGGACAGGCCAACAACTAATGAAAAACTGTTTTTT.